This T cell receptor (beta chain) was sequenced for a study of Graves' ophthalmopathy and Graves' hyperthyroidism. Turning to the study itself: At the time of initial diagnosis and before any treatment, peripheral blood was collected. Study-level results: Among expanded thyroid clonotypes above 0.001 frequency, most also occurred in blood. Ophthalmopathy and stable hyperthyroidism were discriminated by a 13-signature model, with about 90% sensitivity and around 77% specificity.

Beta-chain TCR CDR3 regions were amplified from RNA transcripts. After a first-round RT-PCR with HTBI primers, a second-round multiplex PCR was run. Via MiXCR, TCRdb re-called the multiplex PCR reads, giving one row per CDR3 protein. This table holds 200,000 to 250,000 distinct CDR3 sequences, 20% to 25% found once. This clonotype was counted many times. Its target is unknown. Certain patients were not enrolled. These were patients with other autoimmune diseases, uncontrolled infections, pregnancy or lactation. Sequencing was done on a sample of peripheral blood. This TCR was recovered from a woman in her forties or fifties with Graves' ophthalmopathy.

In DNA, the CDR3 is TGTGCCAGCACCGGACTAGCGGGAGGGCAAGAGACCCAGTACTTC. Protein: CASTGLAGGQETQYF. This chain links TRBV2 with TRBJ2-5; 15 bases line up with TRBD2. The germline V gene encodes CDR1 SNHLY and CDR2 FYNNEI. V was clipped by 7 bases and J by 2 bases; unmatched bases: 2. This CDR3 region has 15 residues.